This T cell receptor beta chain was profiled in a study of T cells expressing NK-cell markers. With UMIs, 5'RACE template switching was used to make TCR beta cDNA. For each CDR3 protein, TCRdb gives one entry from its re-call of the 5' RACE reads, without DNA. In total, the table holds about 260,000 distinct CDR3 sequences. Points from the study as a whole: The same clonotypes also predominated in the CD3+CD56-NKG2C+ fraction of a handful of donors.

Remarks on this clonotype: Its cognate antigen is unknown.

In germline, CDR1 is SGHRS, CDR2 YFSETQ. This CDR3 is 15 amino acids long. This clonotype originated in a man younger than 35 in good health. V is TRBV5-1 and J is TRBJ2-1; TCRdb gives TRBD2 as the D gene, but with no DNA this cannot be confirmed. Sample: blood T cells: a sorted CD56 or NKG2C T cell subset, CD4+ or CD8+ T cells, or bulk PBMC T cells (not recorded which). The CDR3 loop is CASSASGTSGRAKFF.